This T cell receptor (beta chain) was identified during a study of blood T cell repertoires in COVID-19. Study-wide context: In each case, the material was cDNA or gDNA derived from T cells, B-cell-depleted T cells, or PBMCs.

Method: immunoSEQ multiplex PCR; TCRdb's copy keeps in-frame clones and lacks some. The sample holds roughly 130,000 clones, 90% seen once. This clone has a handful of counts. Patients from Seattle were sampled longitudinally, starting during active infection. With V trimmed by 4 bases and J by 8 bases, 13 bases remained unmatched. This CDR3 has 15 amino acids. From germline, CDR1 is LNHDA and CDR2 SQIVND (reference sequence). The TCR sequence derives from a man aged 55 to 70 with COVID-19, enrolled during active disease. What was sequenced was peripheral blood. The V call is TRBV19, the J call TRBJ2-7; the match to TRBD1 covers 8 bases. CDR3 DNA sequence: TGTGCCAGTAGTAGATTACAGGGGGAAGCTTTTCAGCAGTACTTC. The encoded protein is CASSRLQGEAFQQYF.